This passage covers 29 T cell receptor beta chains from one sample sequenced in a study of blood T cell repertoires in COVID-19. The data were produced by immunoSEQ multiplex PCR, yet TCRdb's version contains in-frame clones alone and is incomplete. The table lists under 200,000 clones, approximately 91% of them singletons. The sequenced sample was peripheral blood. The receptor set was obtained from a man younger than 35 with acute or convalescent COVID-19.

CDR3 region: CASSRDRGRDYGYTF. The CDR3 DNA is TGTGCCAGCAGCCGGGACAGGGGGCGCGACTATGGCTACACCTTC. The chain uses TRBV3-1 (or the pseudogene TRBV3-2) and TRBJ1-2; 12 bases fit TRBD1. Germline-derived CDR1 and CDR2 are LGHDT and YNNKEL (reference sequence). V was clipped by 4 bases and J by 3 bases; unmatched bases: 3. This CDR3 has 15 amino acids.

The CDR3 protein is CASSYGGAGGYTF. CDR3 sequence (DNA): TGTGCCAGCAGTTACGGGGGGGCGGGAGGCTACACCTTC. The chain combines TRBV6-6 with TRBJ1-2; D perhaps matches TRBD1 (6 bases). The CDR3 spans 13 residues. With 2 bases removed from V and 8 bases from J, the gap between germline ends came to 12 bases. Germline loops: CDR1 MNHNY, CDR2 SVGAGI (reference sequence).

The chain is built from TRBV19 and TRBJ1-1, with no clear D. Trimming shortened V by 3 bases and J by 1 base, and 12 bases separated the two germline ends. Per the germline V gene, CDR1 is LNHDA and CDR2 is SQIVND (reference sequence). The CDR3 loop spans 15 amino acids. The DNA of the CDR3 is TGTGCCAGTAGTATTCTAGAACCACCGAACACTGAAGCTTTCTTT. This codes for CASSILEPPNTEAFF.

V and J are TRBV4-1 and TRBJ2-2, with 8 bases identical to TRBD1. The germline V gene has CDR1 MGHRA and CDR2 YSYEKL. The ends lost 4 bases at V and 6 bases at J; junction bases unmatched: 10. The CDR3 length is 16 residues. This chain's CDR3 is CASSRGPGQVPGELFF. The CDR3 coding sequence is TGCGCCAGCAGCCGCGGACCGGGACAGGTTCCCGGGGAGCTGTTTTTT.

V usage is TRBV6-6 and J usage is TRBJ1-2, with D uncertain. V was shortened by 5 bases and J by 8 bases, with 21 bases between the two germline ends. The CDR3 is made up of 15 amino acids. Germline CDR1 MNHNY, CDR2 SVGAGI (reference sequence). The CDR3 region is CASSQGSIPSGGYTF. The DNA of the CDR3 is TGTGCCAGCAGTCAAGGGAGCATACCTAGTGGGGGCTACACCTTC.

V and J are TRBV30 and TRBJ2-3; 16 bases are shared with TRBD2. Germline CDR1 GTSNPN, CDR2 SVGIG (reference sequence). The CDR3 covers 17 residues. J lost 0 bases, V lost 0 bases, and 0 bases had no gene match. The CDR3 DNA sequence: TGTGCCTGGAGTGTGGGACTAGCGGGGGGGAGCACAGATACGCAGTATTTT. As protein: CAWSVGLAGGSTDTQYF.

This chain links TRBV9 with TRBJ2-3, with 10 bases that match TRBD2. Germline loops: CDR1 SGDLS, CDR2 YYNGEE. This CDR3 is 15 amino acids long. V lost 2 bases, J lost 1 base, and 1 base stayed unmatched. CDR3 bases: TGTGCCAGCAGCGTTGGGACTAGCGGCACAGATACGCAGTATTTT. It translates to CASSVGTSGTDTQYF.

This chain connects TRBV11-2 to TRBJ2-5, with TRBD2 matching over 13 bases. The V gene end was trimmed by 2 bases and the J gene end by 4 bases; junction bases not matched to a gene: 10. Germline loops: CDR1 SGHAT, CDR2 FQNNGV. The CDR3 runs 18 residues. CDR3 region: CASSLRGTSGARGETQYF. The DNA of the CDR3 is TGTGCCAGCAGCTTAAGAGGGACTAGCGGGGCTCGGGGAGAGACCCAGTACTTC.

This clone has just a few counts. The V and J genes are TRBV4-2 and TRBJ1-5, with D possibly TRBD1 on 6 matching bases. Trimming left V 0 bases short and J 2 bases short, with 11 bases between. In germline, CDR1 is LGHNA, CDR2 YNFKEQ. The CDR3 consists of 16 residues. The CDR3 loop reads CASSQETAGGNQPQHF. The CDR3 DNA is TGTGCCAGCAGCCAAGAAACAGCAGGGGGCAATCAGCCCCAGCATTTT.

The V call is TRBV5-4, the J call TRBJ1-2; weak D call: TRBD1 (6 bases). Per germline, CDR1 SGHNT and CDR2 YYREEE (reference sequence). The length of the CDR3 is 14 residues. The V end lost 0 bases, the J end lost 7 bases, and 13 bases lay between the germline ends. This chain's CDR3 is CASSLVEGGGGYTF. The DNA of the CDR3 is TGTGCCAGCAGCTTGGTGGAGGGAGGGGGTGGCTACACCTTC.

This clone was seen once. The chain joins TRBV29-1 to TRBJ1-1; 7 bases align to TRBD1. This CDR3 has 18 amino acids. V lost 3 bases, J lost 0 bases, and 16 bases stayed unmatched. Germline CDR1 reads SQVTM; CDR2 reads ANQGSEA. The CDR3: CSVDGQGVISLMNTEAFF. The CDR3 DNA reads TGCAGCGTTGATGGGCAGGGGGTGATTTCGCTGATGAACACTGAAGCTTTCTTT. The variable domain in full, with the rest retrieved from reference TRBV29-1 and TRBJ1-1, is SAVISQKPSRDICQRGTSLTIQCQVDSQVTMMFWYRQQPGQSLTLIATANQGSEATYESGFVIDKFPISRPNLTFSTLTVSNMSPEDSSIYLCSVDGQGVISLMNTEAFFGQGTRLTVV.

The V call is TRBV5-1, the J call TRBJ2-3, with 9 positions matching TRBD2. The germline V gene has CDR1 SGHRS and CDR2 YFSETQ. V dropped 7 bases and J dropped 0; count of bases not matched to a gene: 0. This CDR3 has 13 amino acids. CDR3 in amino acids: CASAGGSTDTQYF. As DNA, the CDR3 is TGCGCCAGCGCGGGAGGGAGCACAGATACGCAGTATTTT.

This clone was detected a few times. CDR3 protein: CASSLPRGGVISNQPQHF. CDR3 DNA sequence: TGTGCCAGCAGCCTCCCCCGGGGGGGGGTGATTAGCAATCAGCCCCAGCATTTT. The rearrangement uses TRBV3-1 (or the pseudogene TRBV3-2) and TRBJ1-5; D is possibly TRBD1 (5 bases). CDR3 length: 18 residues. The ends were cut back, 4 bases at V and 0 bases at J, with 19 bases in the middle. CDR1 and CDR2 (germline): LGHDT, YNNKEL (reference sequence).

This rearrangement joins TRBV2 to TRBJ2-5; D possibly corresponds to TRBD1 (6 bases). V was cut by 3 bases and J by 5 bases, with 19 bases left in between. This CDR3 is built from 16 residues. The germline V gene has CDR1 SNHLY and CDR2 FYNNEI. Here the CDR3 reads CASSDLQGMGDETQYF. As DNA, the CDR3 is TGTGCCAGCAGTGACTTACAGGGTATGGGTGATGAGACCCAGTACTTC. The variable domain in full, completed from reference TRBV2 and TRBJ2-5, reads EPEVTQTPSHQVTQMGQEVILRCVPISNHLYFYWYRQILGQKVEFLVSFYNNEISEKSEIFDDQFSVERPDGSNFTLKIRSTKLEDSAMYFCASSDLQGMGDETQYFGPGTRLLVL.

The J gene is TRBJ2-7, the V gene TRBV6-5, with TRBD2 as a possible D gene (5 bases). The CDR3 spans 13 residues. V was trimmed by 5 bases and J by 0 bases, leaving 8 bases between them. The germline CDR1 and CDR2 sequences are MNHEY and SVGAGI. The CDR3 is CASSRRFSYEQYF. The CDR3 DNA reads TGTGCCAGCAGTCGGAGGTTCTCCTACGAGCAGTACTTC.

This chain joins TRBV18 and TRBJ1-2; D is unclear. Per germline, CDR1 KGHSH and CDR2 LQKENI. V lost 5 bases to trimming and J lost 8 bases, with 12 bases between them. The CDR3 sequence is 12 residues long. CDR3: CASSVGEVGYTF. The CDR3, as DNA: TGTGCCAGCTCAGTTGGGGAGGTCGGCTACACCTTC.

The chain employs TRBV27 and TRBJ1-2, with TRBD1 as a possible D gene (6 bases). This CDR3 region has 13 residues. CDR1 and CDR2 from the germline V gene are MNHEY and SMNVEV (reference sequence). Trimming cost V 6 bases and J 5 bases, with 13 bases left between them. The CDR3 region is CASSPRGGYGYTF. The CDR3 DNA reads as TGTGCCAGCAGCCCAAGGGGGGGGTATGGCTACACCTTC.

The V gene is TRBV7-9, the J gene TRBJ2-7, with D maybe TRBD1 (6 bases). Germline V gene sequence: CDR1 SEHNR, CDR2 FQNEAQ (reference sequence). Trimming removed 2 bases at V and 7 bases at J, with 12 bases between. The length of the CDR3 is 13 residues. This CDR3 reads CASSLPGVREQYF. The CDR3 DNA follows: TGTGCCAGCAGCTTACCAGGGGTGAGAGAGCAGTACTTC.

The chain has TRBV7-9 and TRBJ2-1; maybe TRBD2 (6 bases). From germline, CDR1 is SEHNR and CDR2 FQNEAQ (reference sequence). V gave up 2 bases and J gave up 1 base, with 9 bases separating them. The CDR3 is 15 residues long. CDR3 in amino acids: CASSLRLASYNEQFF. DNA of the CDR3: TGTGCCAGCAGCTTACGGCTAGCGTCCTACAATGAGCAGTTCTTC. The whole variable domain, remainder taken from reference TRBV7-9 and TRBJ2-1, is DTGVSQNPRHKITKRGQNVTFRCDPISEHNRLYWYRQTLGQGPEFLTYFQNEAQLEKSRLLSDRFSAERPKGSFSTLEIQRTEQGDSAMYLCASSLRLASYNEQFFGPGTRLTVL.

Here the CDR3 DNA reads TGTGCCAGTAGTATAGCAGGACAAGAGACCCAGTACTTC. Translating it yields CASSIAGQETQYF. V and J are TRBV19 and TRBJ2-5; D unclear. This CDR3 spans 13 amino acids. V dropped 1 base and J dropped 2 bases, with 5 bases sitting between them. Germline V gene lookup returns CDR1 LNHDA and CDR2 SQIVND (reference sequence).

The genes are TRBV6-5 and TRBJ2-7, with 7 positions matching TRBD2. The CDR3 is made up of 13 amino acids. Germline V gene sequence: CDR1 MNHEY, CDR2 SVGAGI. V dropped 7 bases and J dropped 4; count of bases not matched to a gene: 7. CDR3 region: CASTPGGEYEQYF. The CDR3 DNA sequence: TGTGCCAGCACTCCGGGGGGAGAATACGAGCAGTACTTC.

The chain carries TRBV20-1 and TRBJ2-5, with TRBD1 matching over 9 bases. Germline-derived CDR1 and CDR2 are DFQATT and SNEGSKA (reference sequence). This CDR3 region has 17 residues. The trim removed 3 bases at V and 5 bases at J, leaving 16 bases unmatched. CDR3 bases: TGCAGTGCTAGTGACGTAAGGGACAGGGTAGGAGGGGAGACCCAGTACTTC. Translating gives CSASDVRDRVGGETQYF.

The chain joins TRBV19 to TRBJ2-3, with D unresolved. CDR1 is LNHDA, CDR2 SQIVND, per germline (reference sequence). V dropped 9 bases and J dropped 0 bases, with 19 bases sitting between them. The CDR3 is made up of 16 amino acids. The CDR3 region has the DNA TGTGCCAGCGCCTTCTTTTACAAATCTAGCACAGATACGCAGTATTTT. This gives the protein CASAFFYKSSTDTQYF. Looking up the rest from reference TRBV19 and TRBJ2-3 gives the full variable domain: DGGITQSPKYLFRKEGQNVTLSCEQNLNHDAMYWYRQDPGQGLRLIYYSQIVNDFQKGDIAEGYSVSREKKESFPLTVTSAQKNPTAFYLCASAFFYKSSTDTQYFGPGTRLTVL.

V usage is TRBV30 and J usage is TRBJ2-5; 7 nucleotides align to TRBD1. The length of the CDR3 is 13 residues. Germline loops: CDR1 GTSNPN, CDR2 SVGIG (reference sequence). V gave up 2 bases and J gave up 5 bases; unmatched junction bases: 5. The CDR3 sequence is CAWSMDRMETQYF. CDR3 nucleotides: TGTGCCTGGAGTATGGACAGGATGGAGACCCAGTACTTC.

This chain's CDR3 is CASSVALTSYEQYF. CDR3 bases: TGTGCCAGCAGCGTAGCACTGACATCCTACGAGCAGTACTTC. V is TRBV9 and J is TRBJ2-7; D call uncertain. Germline-derived CDR1 and CDR2 are SGDLS and YYNGEE. The CDR3 sequence is 14 residues long. The V and J ends lost 0 bases and 1 base respectively, with 8 bases between them.

The CDR3 loop is CASRDARGQLLYSPLHF. The CDR3 region has the DNA TGTGCCAGCAGGGATGCAAGGGGACAATTACTTTATTCACCCCTCCACTTT. This sequence joins TRBV9 and TRBJ1-6; D may be TRBD1 (6 bases). CDR3 size: 17 residues. The V gene's germline CDR1 is SGDLS and CDR2 YYNGEE. V lost 5 bases and J 8 bases, leaving 23 bases between the germline ends.

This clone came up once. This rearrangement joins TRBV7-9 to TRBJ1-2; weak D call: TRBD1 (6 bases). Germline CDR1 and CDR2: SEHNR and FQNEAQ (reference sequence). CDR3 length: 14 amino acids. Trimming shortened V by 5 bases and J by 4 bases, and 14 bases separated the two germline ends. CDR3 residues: CASSPGGSIYGYTF. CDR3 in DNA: TGTGCCAGCAGCCCGGGGGGCAGTATCTATGGCTACACCTTC.

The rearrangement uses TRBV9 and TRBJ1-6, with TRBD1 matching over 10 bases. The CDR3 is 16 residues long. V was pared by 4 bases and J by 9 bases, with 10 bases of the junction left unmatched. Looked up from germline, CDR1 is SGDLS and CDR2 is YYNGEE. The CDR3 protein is CASSSGQGNTVSPLHF. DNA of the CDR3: TGTGCCAGCAGCTCGGGACAGGGGAATACGGTTTCACCCCTCCACTTT.

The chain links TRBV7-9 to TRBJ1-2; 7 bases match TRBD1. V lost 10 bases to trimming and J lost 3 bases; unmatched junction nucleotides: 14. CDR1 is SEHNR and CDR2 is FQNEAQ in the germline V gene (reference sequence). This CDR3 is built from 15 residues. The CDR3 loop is CAINSLQGWDYGYTF. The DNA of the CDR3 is TGTGCCATCAACTCCCTACAGGGGTGGGACTATGGCTACACCTTC.